This T cell receptor beta chain was recorded in a study of blood T cells in healthy people across ages (dated by TCRdb to between 2014 and 2017). Looking at the study overall: In model experiments, template switching captured about one uniquely barcoded TCR beta cDNA molecule for every two T cells. Age-related changes in TCR beta repertoire diversity were measured in the study by deep sequencing normalized with unique cDNA molecular identifiers. The donors were split into four age groups: young (average around 15 years), middle-aged (roughly 42), aged (around 67) and long-lived (82). Using the same blood draw, the study looked at two additional independent replicas of 1 million unique cDNA reads for two donors, one aged 18 to 29 and the other aged 80 or older. Points the paper makes about the study in general: Bulk unsorted PBMC profiling prevented conclusive comparison of naive and antigen-experienced compartments. Compared with the aged group, more naive CD4+ T cells, fewer expanded clones and increased TCR diversity were shown by the long-lived group, suggesting age selection. Donor CMV infection status was unknown, potentially confounding age-related changes in expanded clonotypes. Estimates of total diversity based on one million sequenced T cells were regarded as lower bounds and as underestimates. There was a strong correlation between observed TCR beta diversity and the percentage of naive T cells measured by flow cytometry. As age increased, observed TCR beta diversity per million T cells dropped in a roughly linear way, and a significant reduction was already evident by age 40.

Of note for this clonotype: The antigen it recognizes is unknown. Base quality data are lacking; no much larger clone is found one base away.

CDR1 is given as SEHNR and CDR2 as FQNEAQ, both from the germline V gene (reference sequence). The CDR3 starts with the cysteine, ends with the phenylalanine, and has 14 residues. Solely the CDR3 DNA is kept, with 42 bases framed from the first base. Donors were a few dozen systemically healthy Caucasian individuals from Russia aged roughly 6 to 90 years. Each donor gave 8 to 10 milliliters of peripheral blood, collected into EDTA-treated Vacutainer tubes. Ficoll-Paque density-gradient centrifugation was used to isolate PBMCs, with at least 6 million obtained per sample. Total RNA was extracted from PBMCs with Trizol reagent, with at least 6 micrograms obtained per sample. For every donor, an aliquot of PBMCs went through flow cytometry to measure the percentages of naive CD45RAhigh/CD27high T cells. Library generation was performed with 5' RACE. TCRdb lists the instrument as Illumina HiSeq 2500. The second PCR ran for about 6 to 12 cycles and used a J-beta primer mix along with a sample-barcoded 5' primer. A template-switch 5' adaptor carrying 12 random nucleotides introduced a unique molecular identifier onto each TCR beta cDNA molecule. Each sample yielded at least 2.5 million CDR3-containing paired-end reads. First-strand cDNA was synthesized from all RNA with the Mint cDNA synthesis kit, primed by a TRBC-specific oligonucleotide. Following uracil-DNA glycosylase treatment, all cDNA underwent a first 18-cycle PCR with the universal primers M1SS and BC2_uni_R. The study's processing was this. For normalization, 1 million high-quality reads, each with a distinct molecular identifier, were randomly selected from each sample. Reads sharing molecular identifiers were discarded rather than binned into consensus sequences. MiTCR, run with a Q25 quality threshold and the strictest error-elimination algorithm, handled CDR3 identification, clonotype clustering and error correction. Lower-bound total TCR beta diversity was estimated with a nonparametric unseen species model using Euler transformation. TCRdb itself trimmed the public reads at Q25 with fastp, ran MiXCR and retained productive beta chains. Every CDR3 protein is listed once, alongside the most common genes and DNA of its rows. The V and J calls and clone size are TCRdb's, not the authors'. The sample contains more than 450,000 distinct CDR3 sequences, about 25% of them found a single time. Clones ranked in the top ten supply 3% to 4.5% of the sample.

The sample also formed part of further work on T cells of mothers and their children. As described in the second report: Donors were nine systemically healthy Caucasian individuals: three mothers and their six children. cDNA synthesis consumed the entire amount of extracted RNA, loaded at about 1.5 ug RNA in each 15 ul reaction. Sample barcodes and 2-4 random nucleotides were added via the M1S primer in the second PCR. More than 9 million TCR beta CDR3 reads were obtained from each mother, and 2.5 million to 3.5 million reads were obtained from each child. In both related and unrelated pairs, thymic selection shapes the output of TCR recombination in a similar way, with inherited differences having only a minor effect. Normalized repertoire overlap was always found to be slightly, but never significantly, higher in related mother-child pairs than in unrelated mother-child pairs. With a sensitivity of approximately 92 clones per million clonotypes, no persistent microchimeric T cell clones were detected. The study used deep NGS to compare TCR beta repertoires of mothers and children, seeking features distinguishing related mother-child pairs from unrelated individuals. The mean age was roughly 36 +/- 4 years for the mothers and approximately 11 +/- 4 years for the children. After adapter ligation was performed with NEBNext reagents, the libraries were sequenced on an Illumina HiSeq 2000 with 100+100 nt paired-end reads. To prevent cross-contamination, the mother and child libraries were prepared one month apart and sequenced in separate runs. Each donor had between roughly 500,000 and 2,100,000 distinct TCR beta clonotypes identified. Naive TCR beta clonotypes were estimated from low-frequency clonotypes matched to each donor's FACS-determined naive share, without sorting.

The sequence joins TRBV7-9 to TRBJ2-5; a weak D assignment points to TRBD1 (6 bases agree). The J call may be faulty, since TRBJ2-7 better matches the DNA end. This clonotype originated in a boy aged 2 to 10 in good health. Sequenced input: blood. The CDR3 is CASSSHRVSHEQYF. The nucleotide sequence reads as follows: TGTGCCAGCAGCTCCCACAGGGTTTCCCACGAGCAGTACTTC.